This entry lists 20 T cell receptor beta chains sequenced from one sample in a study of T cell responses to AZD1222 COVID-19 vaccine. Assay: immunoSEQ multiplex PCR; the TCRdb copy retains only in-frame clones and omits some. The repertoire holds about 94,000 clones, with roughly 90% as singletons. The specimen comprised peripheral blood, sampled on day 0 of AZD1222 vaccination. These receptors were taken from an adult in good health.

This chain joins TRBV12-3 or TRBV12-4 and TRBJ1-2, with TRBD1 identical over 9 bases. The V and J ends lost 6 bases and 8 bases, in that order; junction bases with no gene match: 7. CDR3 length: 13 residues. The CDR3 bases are TGTGCCAGCAGACCAGGGACAGGGAAAGGCTACACCTTC. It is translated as CASRPGTGKGYTF.

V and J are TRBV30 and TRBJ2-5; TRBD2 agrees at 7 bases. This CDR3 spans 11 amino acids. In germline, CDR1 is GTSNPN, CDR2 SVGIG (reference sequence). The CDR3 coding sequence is TGTGCGGGGGGGTCCCAAGAGACCCAGTACTTC. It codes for CAGGSQETQYF.

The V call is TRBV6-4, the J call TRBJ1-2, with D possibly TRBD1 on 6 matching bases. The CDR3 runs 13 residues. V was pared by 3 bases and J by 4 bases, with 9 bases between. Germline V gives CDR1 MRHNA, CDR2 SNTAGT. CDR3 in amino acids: CASSEGGTYGYTF. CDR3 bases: TGTGCCAGCAGTGAGGGGGGCACCTATGGCTACACCTTC.

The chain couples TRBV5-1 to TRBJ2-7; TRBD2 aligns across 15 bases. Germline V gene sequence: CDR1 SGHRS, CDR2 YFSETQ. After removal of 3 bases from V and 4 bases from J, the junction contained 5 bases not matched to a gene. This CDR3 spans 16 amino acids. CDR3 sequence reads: CASSSRTSGGAYEQYF. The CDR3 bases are TGCGCCAGCAGCTCGAGGACTAGCGGGGGGGCTTACGAGCAGTACTTC.

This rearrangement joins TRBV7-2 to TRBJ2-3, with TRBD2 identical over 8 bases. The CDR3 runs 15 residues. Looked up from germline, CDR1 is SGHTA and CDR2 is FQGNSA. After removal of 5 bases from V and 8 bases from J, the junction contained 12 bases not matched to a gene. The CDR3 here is CASSPEVAGWATQYF. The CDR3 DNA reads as TGTGCCAGCAGCCCCGAGGTAGCGGGGTGGGCTACGCAGTATTTT.

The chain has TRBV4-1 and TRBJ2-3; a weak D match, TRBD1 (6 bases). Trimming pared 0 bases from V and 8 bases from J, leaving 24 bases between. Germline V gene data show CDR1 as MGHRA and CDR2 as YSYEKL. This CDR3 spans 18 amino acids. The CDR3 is CASSQDKGRGYPQSTQYF. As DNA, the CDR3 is TGCGCCAGCAGCCAAGATAAGGGCAGGGGTTACCCGCAAAGTACGCAGTATTTT.

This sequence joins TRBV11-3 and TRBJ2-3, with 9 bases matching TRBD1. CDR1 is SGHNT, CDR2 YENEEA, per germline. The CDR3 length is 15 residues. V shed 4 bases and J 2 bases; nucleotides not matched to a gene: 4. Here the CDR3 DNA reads TGTGCCAGCAGCTCGGGACAGGGTGCCACAGATACGCAGTATTTT. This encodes CASSSGQGATDTQYF.

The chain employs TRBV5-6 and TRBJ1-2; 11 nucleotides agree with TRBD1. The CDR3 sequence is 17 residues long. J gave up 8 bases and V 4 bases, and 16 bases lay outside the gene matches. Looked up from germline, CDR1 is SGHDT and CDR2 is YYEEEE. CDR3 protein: CASSGRTGGAQGWGYTF. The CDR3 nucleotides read TGTGCCAGCAGCGGGAGGACAGGGGGCGCCCAGGGCTGGGGCTACACCTTC.

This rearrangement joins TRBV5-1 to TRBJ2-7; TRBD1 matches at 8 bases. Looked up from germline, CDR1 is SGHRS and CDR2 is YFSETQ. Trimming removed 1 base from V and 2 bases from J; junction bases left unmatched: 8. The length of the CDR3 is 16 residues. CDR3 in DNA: TGCGCCAGCAGCTTGCTGACCGGGACAGGCACCTACGAGCAGTACTTC. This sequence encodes CASSLLTGTGTYEQYF.

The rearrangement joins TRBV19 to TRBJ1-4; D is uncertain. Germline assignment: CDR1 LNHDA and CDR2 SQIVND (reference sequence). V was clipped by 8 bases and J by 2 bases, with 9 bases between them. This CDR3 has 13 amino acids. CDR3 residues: CASSRGTNEKLFF. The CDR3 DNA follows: TGTGCCAGTTCCCGAGGGACTAATGAAAAACTGTTTTTT.

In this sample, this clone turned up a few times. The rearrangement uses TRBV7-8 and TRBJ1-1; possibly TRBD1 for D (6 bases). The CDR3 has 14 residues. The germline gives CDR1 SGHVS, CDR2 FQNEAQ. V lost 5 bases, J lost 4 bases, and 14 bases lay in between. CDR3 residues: CASSIDRKGTEAFF. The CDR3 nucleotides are TGTGCCAGCAGCATTGACAGGAAGGGCACTGAAGCTTTCTTT.

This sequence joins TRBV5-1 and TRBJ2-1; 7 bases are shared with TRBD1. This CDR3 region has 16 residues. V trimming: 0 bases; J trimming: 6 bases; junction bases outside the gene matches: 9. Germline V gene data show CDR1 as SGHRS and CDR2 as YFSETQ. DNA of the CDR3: TGCGCCAGCAGCTTGGGCCGGACAGGACTCCCCAATGAGCAGTTCTTC. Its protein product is CASSLGRTGLPNEQFF. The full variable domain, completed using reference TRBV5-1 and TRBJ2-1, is KAGVTQTPRYLIKTRGQQVTLSCSPISGHRSVSWYQQTPGQGLQFLFEYFSETQRNKGNFPGRFSGRQFSNSRSEMNVSTLELGDSALYLCASSLGRTGLPNEQFFGPGTRLTVL.

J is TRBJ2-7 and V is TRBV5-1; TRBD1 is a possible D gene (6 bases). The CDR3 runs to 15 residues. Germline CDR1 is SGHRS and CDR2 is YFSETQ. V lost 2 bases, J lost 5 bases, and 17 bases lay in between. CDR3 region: CASSLMAGEPHEQYF. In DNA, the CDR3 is TGCGCCAGCAGCTTAATGGCAGGGGAGCCCCACGAGCAGTACTTC.

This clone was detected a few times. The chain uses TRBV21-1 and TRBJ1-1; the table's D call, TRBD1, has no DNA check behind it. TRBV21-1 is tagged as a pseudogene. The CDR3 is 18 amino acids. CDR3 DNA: TGTGCCAGCAGCAAAGCGTGGACAGGGGGTTTTTTGAACACTGAAGCTTTCTTT. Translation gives CASSKAWTGGFLNTEAFF.

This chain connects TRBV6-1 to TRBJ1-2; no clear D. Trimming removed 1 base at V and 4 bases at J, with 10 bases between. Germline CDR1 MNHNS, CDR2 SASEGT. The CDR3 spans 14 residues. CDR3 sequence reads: CASSEGRRSYGYTF. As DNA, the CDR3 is TGTGCCAGCAGTGAAGGACGACGGAGCTATGGCTACACCTTC.

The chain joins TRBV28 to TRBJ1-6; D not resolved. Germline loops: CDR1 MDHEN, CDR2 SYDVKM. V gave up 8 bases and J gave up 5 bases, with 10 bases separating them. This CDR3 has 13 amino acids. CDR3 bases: TGTGCCAGCCACGGACGGAATAATTCACCCCTCCACTTT. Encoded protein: CASHGRNNSPLHF.

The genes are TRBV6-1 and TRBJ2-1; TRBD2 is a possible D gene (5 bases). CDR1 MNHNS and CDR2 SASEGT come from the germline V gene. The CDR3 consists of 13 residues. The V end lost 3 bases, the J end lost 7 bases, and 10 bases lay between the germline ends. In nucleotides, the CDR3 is TGTGCCAGCAGTGAGATTAGGACTAATGAGCAGTTCTTC. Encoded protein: CASSEIRTNEQFF.

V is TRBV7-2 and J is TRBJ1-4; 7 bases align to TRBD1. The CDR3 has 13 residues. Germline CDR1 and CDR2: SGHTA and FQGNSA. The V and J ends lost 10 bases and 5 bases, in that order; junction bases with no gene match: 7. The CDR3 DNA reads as TGTGCCACCCGGGGACAGCCAAATGAAAAACTGTTTTTT. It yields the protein CATRGQPNEKLFF.

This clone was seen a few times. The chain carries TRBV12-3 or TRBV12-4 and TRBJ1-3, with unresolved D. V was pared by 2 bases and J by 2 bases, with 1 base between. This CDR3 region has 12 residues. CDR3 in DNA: TGTGCCAGCAGTTTAACTGGAAACACCATATATTTT. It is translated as CASSLTGNTIYF.

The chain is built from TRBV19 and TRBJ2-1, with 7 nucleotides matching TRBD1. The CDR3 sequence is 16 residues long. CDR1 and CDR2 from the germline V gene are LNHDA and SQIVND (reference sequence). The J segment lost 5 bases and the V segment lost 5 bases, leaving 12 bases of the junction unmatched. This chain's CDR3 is CASSRLPGQIDNEQFF. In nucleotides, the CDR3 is TGTGCCAGTAGTCGCTTACCGGGACAGATAGACAATGAGCAGTTCTTC.